The following is a T cell receptor (beta chain) sequence with its context. Its antigen remains unidentified. The conserved closing phenylalanine or tryptophan is absent in this CDR3, likely reflecting a read error. Time point of the sample: longitudinal time-point 2. This sample is part of a study of neurological immune-mediated disorders. Study conclusions and caveats: No CDR3 amino acid sequences were shared by expanded clones across subjects, suggesting private repertoires in all groups.

The cDNA was synthesized by means of template-switch 5'RACE, which was carried out with 10-nucleotide random UMIs. The output of every sequencing run, over 160 million TCR-beta sequences, came from 15-18 subjects. A single record per CDR3 protein comes from TCRdb applying MiXCR to the 5' RACE reads. The table records some 30,000 distinct CDR3 sequences, approximately 13% of them present only once. The specimen sequenced was PBMCs. This receptor was identified in a woman between 35 and 50 years old in good health.

CDR3 DNA sequence: TGTGCCAGCGGTACCGGGACAGGGGGAAGTGGGGCCAACGTCCTGACTTTA. It yields the protein CASGTGTGGSGANVLTL. This chain uses TRBV6-4 with TRBJ2-6; 11 nucleotides align to TRBD1. The CDR3 has 17 amino acids. Germline CDR1 and CDR2: MRHNA and SNTAGT. The ends lost 8 bases at V and 3 bases at J; junction bases unmatched: 9.